The 21 T cell receptor beta chains reported below all come from one sample, sequenced in a study of blood T cell repertoires in COVID-19. Produced via immunoSEQ multiplex PCR; TCRdb's table is partial and in-frame only. The repertoire holds fewer than 350,000 clones, with 88% as singletons. Material: PBMCs or T cells enriched from blood (not recorded which). The receptors come from a woman aged 55 to 70 in a cohort exposed to, infected with or recovered from COVID-19 (not recorded which).

A few counts support this clone. This chain connects TRBV9 to TRBJ1-1; possibly TRBD1 for D (5 bases). The CDR3 length is 15 residues. The germline CDR1 and CDR2 sequences are SGDLS and YYNGEE. The V end lost 0 bases, the J end lost 1 base, and 10 bases lay between the germline ends. The CDR3 here is CASSVVGGTNTEAFF. For the CDR3, the DNA is TGTGCCAGCAGCGTAGTCGGGGGGACGAACACTGAAGCTTTCTTT.

The chain joins TRBV4-2 to TRBJ2-3, with 7 nucleotides matching TRBD2. The CDR3 consists of 16 residues. Germline assignment: CDR1 LGHNA and CDR2 YNFKEQ. V gave up 1 base and J gave up 7 bases; unmatched junction bases: 11. CDR3 coding DNA: TGTGCCAGCAGCCAAGCCTTTGAGGGAGGGCCATATACGCAGTATTTT. Its translation: CASSQAFEGGPYTQYF.

Here the CDR3 DNA reads TGTGCCAGCACCCTCGGGGGACAGGGATCCTTTCGGGAGCAGTACTTC. Translating gives CASTLGGQGSFREQYF. The chain is built from TRBV28 and TRBJ2-7, with 9 bases matching TRBD1. The J segment lost 7 bases and the V segment lost 7 bases, leaving 17 bases of the junction unmatched. Per the germline V gene, CDR1 is MDHEN and CDR2 is SYDVKM. The CDR3 has 16 residues.

The DNA of the CDR3 is TGTGCCAGCGAGGGGGCCGCTTTGAACACTGAAGCTTTCTTT. Residues: CASEGAALNTEAFF. The chain couples TRBV28 to TRBJ1-1; 7 nucleotides align to TRBD1. CDR3 length: 14 residues. Looked up from germline, CDR1 is MDHEN and CDR2 is SYDVKM. The J segment lost 0 bases and the V segment lost 8 bases, leaving 6 bases of the junction unmatched.

The CDR3 nucleotides read TGTGCCAGCAGTGTACTGGGGTCCGGGAGGGCCCAGCATTTT. Its translation: CASSVLGSGRAQHF. This chain links TRBV2 with TRBJ1-5; D is undetermined. This CDR3 comprises 14 residues. CDR1 and CDR2 from the germline V gene are SNHLY and FYNNEI. V was cut by 4 bases and J by 11 bases, with 18 bases left in between.

V is TRBV19 and J is TRBJ1-2; 9 bases map to TRBD1. The J segment lost 5 bases and the V segment lost 5 bases, leaving 12 bases of the junction unmatched. The CDR3 sequence is 16 residues long. Germline CDR1 reads LNHDA; CDR2 reads SQIVND (reference sequence). DNA for the CDR3: TGTGCCAGTAGTCCCTCAGTTACAGGGGGCCGGTATGGCTACACCTTC. Protein product: CASSPSVTGGRYGYTF.

The CDR3 nucleotides are TGTGCCAGCAGCGACAGGGGCTCCTACAATGAGCAGTTCTTC. Its protein product is CASSDRGSYNEQFF. The gene calls are TRBV3-1 (or the pseudogene TRBV3-2) and TRBJ2-1; TRBD1 aligns across 8 bases. Losses at the gene ends were 5 bases for V and 0 bases for J; bases not matched to a gene: 0. The length of the CDR3 is 14 residues. Germline V CDR1 and CDR2: LGHDT, YNNKEL (reference sequence).

The V gene is TRBV28, the J gene TRBJ2-1; D is undetermined. V was trimmed by 5 bases and J by 9 bases, leaving 11 bases between them. Germline CDR1 reads MDHEN; CDR2 reads SYDVKM. The CDR3 totals 12 residues. DNA of the CDR3: TGTGCCAGCAGTCTGAATATCGGTGAGCAGTTCTTC. Amino acid sequence: CASSLNIGEQFF.

J is TRBJ1-1 and V is TRBV19, with 9 positions matching TRBD1. V dropped 7 bases and J dropped 1; count of bases not matched to a gene: 10. CDR3 length: 16 residues. The germline gives CDR1 LNHDA, CDR2 SQIVND (reference sequence). CDR3 in amino acids: CASMGGQGARNTEAFF. The CDR3 DNA reads as TGTGCCAGTATGGGGGGACAGGGTGCCCGGAACACTGAAGCTTTCTTT.

This clone was seen a single time. The germline gene is not matched at one end of the junction; a read error may be the cause. V and J are TRBV7-7 and TRBJ2-1, with TRBD2 identical over 11 bases. Germline V gives CDR1 SSHAT, CDR2 FNYEAQ (reference sequence). CDR3 length: 16 amino acids. CDR3 in amino acids: CASSLASGRPGGEQFF. CDR3 coding DNA: TGTGCTAGCAGCTTAGCTAGCGGGAGGCCAGGAGGGGAGCAGTTCTTC.

The V gene is TRBV5-1, the J gene TRBJ1-4; D remains ambiguous. The V gene's germline CDR1 is SGHRS and CDR2 YFSETQ. The germline V and J ends were trimmed by 4 bases and 0 bases, with 10 bases remaining between them. CDR3 length equals 15 residues. The CDR3 DNA reads TGCGCCAGCAGCACGACACCTGCAACTAATGAAAAACTGTTTTTT. Its protein is CASSTTPATNEKLFF.

This chain connects TRBV28 to TRBJ1-2, with 10 bases aligning to TRBD1. Unmatched junction bases numbered 6, after V lost 7 bases and J lost 7 bases. The CDR3 loop spans 13 amino acids. Germline V gene data show CDR1 as MDHEN and CDR2 as SYDVKM. This chain's CDR3 is CASIMTGGLGYTF. CDR3 nucleotides: TGTGCCAGCATTATGACAGGGGGCCTTGGCTACACCTTC.

The chain links TRBV27 to TRBJ2-7, with D possibly being TRBD1 (5 bases). CDR3 length equals 16 residues. CDR1 is MNHEY, CDR2 SMNVEV, per germline (reference sequence). Trimming took 6 bases from V and 0 from J, leaving 18 bases between them. CDR3 residues: CASSLRGATDSYEQYF. DNA of the CDR3: TGTGCCAGCAGCCTACGTGGGGCCACGGACTCCTACGAGCAGTACTTC.

V usage is TRBV7-2 and J usage is TRBJ2-1, with TRBD2 matching 13 bases. The CDR3 sequence is 18 residues long. CDR1 and CDR2 from the germline V gene are SGHTA and FQGNSA. V lost 0 bases to trimming and J lost 9 bases; unmatched junction nucleotides: 11. DNA for the CDR3: TGTGCCAGCAGCTTAGCTGGACTAGCGGGAGCTCCCCGAGGTGAGCAGTTCTTC. Amino acids: CASSLAGLAGAPRGEQFF.

In this sample, this clone turned up once. V and J are TRBV9 and TRBJ2-1; no reliable D call. Trimming removed 3 bases at V and 0 bases at J, with 7 bases between. This CDR3 is built from 14 residues. Germline values: CDR1 SGDLS, CDR2 YYNGEE. The CDR3 nucleotides read TGTGCCAGCAGCGGTGGGCCCTCCTACAATGAGCAGTTCTTC. Translation: CASSGGPSYNEQFF.

The table lists this clone with a few counts. The chain uses TRBV7-3 and TRBJ2-2; D is perhaps TRBD2 (5 bases). The CDR3 totals 14 residues. The germline gives CDR1 SGHTA, CDR2 FQGTGA. Trimming took 4 bases from V and 10 from J, leaving 16 bases between them. CDR3 coding DNA: TGTGCCAGCAGCTCAAGACCGGGAAATGAGGAGCTGTTTTTT. It specifies CASSSRPGNEELFF.

The chain uses TRBV4-1 and TRBJ2-7; maybe TRBD2 (5 bases). The CDR3 is made up of 14 amino acids. The germline CDR1 and CDR2 sequences are MGHRA and YSYEKL. V was pared by 5 bases and J by 3 bases, with 14 bases between. CDR3 bases: TGCGCCAGCAGCAATCCTTCTGGGAGCTACGAGCAGTACTTC. Encoded protein: CASSNPSGSYEQYF.

This clone was seen just once. The chain employs TRBV18 and TRBJ2-1, with 11 bases aligning to TRBD2. The CDR3 is made up of 15 amino acids. The J segment lost 4 bases and the V segment lost 2 bases, leaving 1 base of the junction unmatched. The germline gives CDR1 KGHSH, CDR2 LQKENI. The CDR3 DNA reads as TGTGCCAGCTCACCAGGGACTAGCGGTTACAATGAGCAGTTCTTC. Its translation: CASSPGTSGYNEQFF.

The rearrangement uses TRBV7-2 and TRBJ2-5, with no clear D. Deletions cut 0 bases from V and 2 bases from J, with 4 bases between. Germline V CDR1 and CDR2: SGHTA, FQGNSA. This CDR3 region has 13 residues. The CDR3 region is CASSLASQETQYF. CDR3 in DNA: TGTGCCAGCAGCTTAGCTTCGCAAGAGACCCAGTACTTC. The full variable domain, rest sourced from reference TRBV7-2 and TRBJ2-5, is GAGVSQSPSNKVTEKGKDVELRCDPISGHTALYWYRQSLGQGLEFLIYFQGNSAPDKSGLPSDRFSAERTGGSVSTLTIQRTQQEDSAVYLCASSLASQETQYFGPGTRLLVL.

The J gene is TRBJ2-3, the V gene TRBV7-3; 8 bases are shared with TRBD2. The CDR3 totals 16 residues. J was trimmed by 3 bases and V by 3 bases; bases with no gene match: 8. Germline values: CDR1 SGHTA, CDR2 FQGTGA. CDR3 nucleotide sequence: TGTGCCAGCAGCTTCTCCGTAGCGGGGCAGACAGATACGCAGTATTTT. Its translation is CASSFSVAGQTDTQYF.

The chain combines TRBV5-1 with TRBJ2-1, with 11 bases fitting TRBD2. This CDR3 spans 16 amino acids. Unmatched junction bases numbered 4, after V lost 0 bases and J lost 5 bases. Germline CDR1 SGHRS, CDR2 YFSETQ. The CDR3 loop is CASSLAPGLADNEQFF. CDR3 nucleotides: TGCGCCAGCAGCTTGGCACCGGGACTAGCGGACAATGAGCAGTTCTTC.